The T cell receptor beta chain under discussion was sequenced for a study of human versus mouse CDR3 diversity and MHC coevolution. Study-wide results and caveats: Roughly 6 MHC II alleles selected the human T cells. By iCHAO1, human TCR beta clonotypes numbered about 1.6 million, the most. Mice had fewer CDR3 deletions and insertions than humans on average.

In regard to this clone: Its antigen remains unknown.

Sorting isolated naive CD4 T cells lacking CD45RO and expressing CD62L. The CDR3 consists of 15 residues. CDR1 and CDR2 (germline): SGHRS, YFSETQ. Trimming at V came to 2 bases and at J to 7 bases, leaving 6 bases not matched to a gene. Sequencing used immunoSEQ multiplex PCR; TCRdb keeps in-frame clones, though not all of them. The sample includes about 81,000 clones, around 93% of them seen just once. The receptor was derived from a person aged 25 to 69 in good health. The specimen was naive CD4+ T cells from blood. The subset is: CD45RO-negative CD62L-positive naive CD4 T cells. The chain uses TRBV5-1 and TRBJ2-1, with 10 nucleotides matching TRBD2. CDR3 sequence (DNA): TGCGCCAGCAGCTTCCCTAGCGGGGGATTTAATGAGCAGTTCTTC. Translating gives CASSFPSGGFNEQFF. Combining the CDR3 with reference TRBV5-1 and TRBJ2-1 gives the whole variable domain KAGVTQTPRYLIKTRGQQVTLSCSPISGHRSVSWYQQTPGQGLQFLFEYFSETQRNKGNFPGRFSGRQFSNSRSEMNVSTLELGDSALYLCASSFPSGGFNEQFFGPGTRLTVL.